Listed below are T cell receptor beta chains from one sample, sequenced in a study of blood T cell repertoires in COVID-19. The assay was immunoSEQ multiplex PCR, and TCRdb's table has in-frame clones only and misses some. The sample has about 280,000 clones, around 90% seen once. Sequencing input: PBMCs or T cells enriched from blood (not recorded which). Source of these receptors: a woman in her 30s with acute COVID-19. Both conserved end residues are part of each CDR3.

CASRPGGADTEAFF	TRBV5-1	TRBJ1-1
CATSRRGFSGNTIYF	TRBV15	TRBJ1-3
CASSYSDSSYEQYF	TRBV6-2/TRBV6-3	TRBJ2-7
CASSSYPTYEQFF	TRBV27	TRBJ2-1
CASSLEDYYGYTF	TRBV7-2	TRBJ1-2
CASSQARGDEQFF	TRBV4-3	TRBJ2-1
CASSFLDREQFF	TRBV27	TRBJ2-1
CASSEPSGTPSRTGELFF	TRBV25-1	TRBJ2-2
CASSRSLISGGTYEQYF	TRBV27	TRBJ2-7
CASTLGGDHSPLHF	TRBV27	TRBJ1-6
CASSISGTEYLPQHF	TRBV19	TRBJ1-5
CASSEVDWSYTF	TRBV28	TRBJ1-2
CASSSERSNEKLFF	TRBV9	TRBJ1-4
CASRISLLEAEQYF	TRBV5-1	TRBJ2-7